This TCR beta chain was captured by sequencing in a study of T-cell memory formation after mild COVID-19. TCRdb analysed the 5' RACE reads with MiXCR anew, one entry per CDR3 protein. Found here are 400,000 to 500,000 distinct CDR3 sequences, 20% of them singletons; the top ten hold around 9.2%. This clonotype was observed a handful of times. Germline assignment: CDR1 SGHRS and CDR2 YFSETQ. The CDR3 runs 14 residues. With 1 base clipped from V and 5 bases from J, the junction kept 5 bases outside the gene matches. This clonotype originated in an adult woman who had mild COVID-19 (a few samples of this study predate the infection). Cell type and time point are not known. Source material: PBMCs or a T cell subset sorted from them (not recorded which). The chain employs TRBV5-1 and TRBJ1-1; 7 nucleotides agree with TRBD1. The CDR3 sequence is CASSLLTGETEAFF. The DNA of the CDR3 is TGCGCCAGCAGCTTGCTCACAGGGGAAACTGAAGCTTTCTTT.